Detailed here is one T cell receptor (beta chain). Its cognate antigen is unknown. From the germline J gene comes the end of the CDR3, since the read stops 3 residues before it. Germline CDR1 and CDR2: SGDLS and YYNGEE. V shed 3 bases, J shed 7 bases, and the junction held 8 bases outside the gene matches. The CDR3 consists of 16 residues. This specimen belongs to a study of T cells in women clearing cervical HPV infection. At the level of the study: Donors had HPV16-related CIN3 or worse; 2 had invasive cancer. Controls were women whose single incident HPV16 infection cleared within 12 months without precancer or cancer. Study results and caveats: Controls had more TRBV6-7 (about 0.16%) than cases (about 0.11%).

TCRdb's copy holds only in-frame clones and misses some; the assay was immunoSEQ multiplex PCR. Reported are more than 15,000 clones; the ten largest clones contain about 10%. Prevalent HPV16 infections were excluded; only incident single HPV16 infections included. What was sequenced was blood buffy coat. This receptor was identified in a woman aged 18 to 75 with a cervical HPV16 infection that either progressed to CIN3+ or cleared (not recorded which). The rearrangement uses TRBV9 and TRBJ2-2; 11 nucleotides line up with TRBD2. CDR3 amino acids: CASSAQLAGVVGELFF. The DNA read from the CDR3 is TGTGCCAGCAGCGCCCAACTAGCGGGAGTTGTCGGGGAG.